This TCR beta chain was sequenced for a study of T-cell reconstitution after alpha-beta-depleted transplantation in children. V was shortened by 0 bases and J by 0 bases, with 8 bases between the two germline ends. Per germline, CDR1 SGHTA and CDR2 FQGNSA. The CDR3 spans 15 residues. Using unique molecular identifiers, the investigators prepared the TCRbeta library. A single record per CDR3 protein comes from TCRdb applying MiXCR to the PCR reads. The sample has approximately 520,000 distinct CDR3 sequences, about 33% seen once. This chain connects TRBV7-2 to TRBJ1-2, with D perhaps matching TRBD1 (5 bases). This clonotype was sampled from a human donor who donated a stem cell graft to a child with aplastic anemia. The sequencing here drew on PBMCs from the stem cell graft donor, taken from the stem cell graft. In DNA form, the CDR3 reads TGTGCCAGCAGCTTAGCGGAGACAGCTAACTATGGCTACACCTTC. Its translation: CASSLAETANYGYTF.